The T cell receptor (beta chain) described here comes from a study of blood T cell repertoires in COVID-19 (dated by TCRdb to about 2020). Regarding the complete study: ImmuneRACE Cohort 3 recovered participants were defined by two consecutive negative NP/OP PCR tests, healthcare professional clearance, or symptom resolution. Samples came from the ongoing ImmuneRACE study (first 160 participants) plus 1,254 subjects from 6 global collaborators. The dataset comprised deeply sampled blood TCRbeta repertoires from subjects exposed to, actively infected with, or recovered from COVID-19. The repertoires were released in a freely available public database meant as a resource for research on the immune response to SARS-CoV-2. The material from the prospective study consisted of cDNA or gDNA derived from T cells, B-cell-depleted T cells, or PBMCs. The sample metadata nearly always contained a de-identified subject ID, COVID-19 status, age in years and sex. HLA class I and class II types, where available, came from metadata supplied by the sample provider rather than from assay-based typing. Samples covering the acute and convalescent phases of COVID-19 were provided by collaborators in the United States, Italy and Spain.

Points the paper makes about the study in general: How much clinical and demographic metadata was included differed by source and by participant, and the metadata was provided uncurated.

A word on this clone: The antigen it binds to is not known. No base quality information exists; no much larger clone differs at one position.

TCRbeta CDR3 regions were amplified from genomic DNA by means of the immunoSEQ Assay, a bias-controlled multiplex PCR. For the original study's pipeline: The number of nucleated cells in each sample was estimated by amplification of reference gene primers within the assay. Sequence reads were collapsed and filtered to measure the absolute abundance of every unique TCRbeta CDR3 rearrangement. For each sample, productive Simpson clonality was calculated by taking the square root of Simpson's diversity index across productive rearrangements. TCRdb holds this immuneACCESS table with in-frame rearrangements only. Some clones are missing; in checked studies, unresolved V genes explain under half, and the rest has no known cause. V and J calls and clone size come straight from that table; D and trimming were deduced from the DNA. The sample table lists over 200,000 clones, roughly nine tenths of them with a count of one. Of the sample, approximately 3% is held by the ten largest clones.

Enrolling through a virtual design, the prospective study's participants ranged in age from roughly 18 to 89 years and lived across 20 to 25 United States geographic areas. In the prospective study, cohorts were assigned on the basis of participant-reported clinical history obtained from a screening survey and a study questionnaire. Each participant in the prospective study had whole blood, serum and a nasopharyngeal or oropharyngeal swab collected by mobile phlebotomists. Participants in the prospective study had the option to provide additional blood draws and questionnaires over an approximately 2-month period. Prospective study blood samples were shipped either frozen or at room temperature before DNA extraction. The receptor was derived from a woman aged 45-65 years in a cohort exposed to, infected with or recovered from COVID-19 (not recorded which). Specimen: PBMCs or T cells enriched from blood (not recorded which).

The nucleotide sequence is TGTGCCAGCAGTAAGCAGACAGGGTACAGACAAGAGACCCAGTACTTC. Translated, it reads CASSKQTGYRQETQYF. The sequence links TRBV6-2 or TRBV6-3 to TRBJ2-5; TRBD1 fits 7 bases in the junction. Trimmed from V: 5 bases; trimmed from J: 2 bases; junction bases lacking a gene match: 11. CDR1 and CDR2 are drawn from the germline V gene: MNHEY, SVGEGT. From its cysteine to its phenylalanine, the CDR3 spans 16 amino acids. The DNA shown is the 48-base CDR3, in frame from base 1.